The source of this TCR beta chain is a study of OX40 agonist ivuxolimab in advanced cancers. Context from the whole study: Ivuxolimab was a fully human IgG2 agonistic monoclonal antibody targeting the costimulatory receptor OX40 (CD134). A male proportion of nearly 85% and a mean age of roughly 55 years, ranging from about 20 to 85, were recorded for the dose-escalation cohort. The paper covers the monotherapy dose-escalation part of the phase I ivuxolimab trial, which included N = 52 patients. Of the 50 to 55 patients in dose escalation, some 20 had hepatocellular carcinoma, around 15 had melanoma, 9 had renal cell carcinoma and 9 had head and neck cancer. The purpose of peripheral TCRbeta sequencing was to test whether ivuxolimab changed TCR sequence diversity and led to clonal T-cell expansion. Intravenous ivuxolimab was administered to patients every 2 weeks at six dose levels: 0.01, 0.1, 0.3, 1.5, 3 and 10 mg/kg. Prior anti-PD-1, anti-PD-L1 or anti-CTLA-4 therapy was permitted, and checkpoint inhibitors had been received by about 37% of dose-escalation patients. Partial responses occurred in three dose-escalation patients, of whom one had hepatocellular carcinoma and two had cutaneous melanoma.

Patients with a history of autoimmune disease or receiving systemic immunosuppression were excluded from the trial. Peripheral blood for TCR sequencing was collected from all dose cohorts at baseline, on cycle 4 day 1, and on cycle 7 day 1. The samples were drawn from a first-in-human, open-label, multicenter phase I dose-escalation trial of ivuxolimab. The trial enrolled adults with locally advanced or metastatic head and neck squamous cell, hepatocellular, melanoma or renal cell carcinoma. Before TCR sequencing, CD4+ T cells and CD8+ T cells were sorted from peripheral blood as separate populations. Points the paper makes about the study in general: In partial responders in the 0.1-3.0 mg/kg groups, normalized peripheral clonal expansion was found to be among the lowest, especially among CD8+ T cells. Clonal expansion of both CD4+ and CD8+ blood T cells was observed from baseline to week 6 at doses 0.1 to 3.0 mg/kg. Low levels of normalized T-cell clonal expansion were also seen in some patients who did not respond. The antigen specificity of the peripheral T cells that underwent clonal expansion was not determined. After ivuxolimab, more expanded clones were found on average in CD8+ T cells than in CD4+ T cells.

For sequencing of the TCRbeta CDR3 region, genomic DNA was extracted from the sorted cells. The immunoSEQ Assay was used to sequence the TCRbeta CDR3 regions. The clones in this table, taken by TCRdb from immuneACCESS, are in-frame only. Not every clone is retained; where verified, under half of the shortfall comes from an unresolved V gene, and the cause of the rest is unknown. The sample yields about 70,000 clones; about 85% were counted once. The ten largest clones add up to about 2.7% of the sample. CDR1 and CDR2 were assigned from the germline V gene as SGDLS and YYNGEE. From its cysteine to its phenylalanine, the CDR3 spans 13 amino acids. Only the CDR3 part of the read is kept: 39 bases, read in frame from the first base. V loses 0 bases, J loses 4 bases, and the germline ends lie 7 bases apart. For this clone: The antigen this receptor binds is unknown. Nothing much larger sits one base from this clone, and base qualities are not available.

This clonotype was obtained from an adult with an advanced solid tumor such as melanoma, head and neck, liver or kidney cancer. The receptor chain draws on TRBV9 and TRBJ1-1, with the D gene not clear enough to name. The sequencing used CD4+ or CD8+ T cells sorted from blood, collected in a trial of the OX40 agonist ivuxolimab. The CDR3 has the sequence CASSVGTVTEAFF. The nucleotides are TGTGCCAGCAGCGTAGGGACGGTCACTGAAGCTTTCTTT.